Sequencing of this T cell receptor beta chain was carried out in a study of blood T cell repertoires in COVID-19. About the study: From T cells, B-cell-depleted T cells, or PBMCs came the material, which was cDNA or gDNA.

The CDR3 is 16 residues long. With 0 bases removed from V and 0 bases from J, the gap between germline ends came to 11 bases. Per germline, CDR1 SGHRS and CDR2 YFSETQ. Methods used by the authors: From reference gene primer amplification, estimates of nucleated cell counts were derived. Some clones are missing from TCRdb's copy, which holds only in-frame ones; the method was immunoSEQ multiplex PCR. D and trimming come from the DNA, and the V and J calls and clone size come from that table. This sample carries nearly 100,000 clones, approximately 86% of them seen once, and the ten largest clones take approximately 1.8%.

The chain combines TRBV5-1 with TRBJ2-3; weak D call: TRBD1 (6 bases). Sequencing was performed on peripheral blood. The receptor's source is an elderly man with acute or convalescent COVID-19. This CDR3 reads CASSLVDRSSTDTQYF. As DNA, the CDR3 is TGCGCCAGCAGCTTGGTGGACAGATCGAGCACAGATACGCAGTATTTT.